This TCR beta chain was obtained from a study of cytomegalovirus exposure and HLA in healthy donors. This clone was seen only a few times. Germline V gene sequence: CDR1 MNHEY, CDR2 SVGAGI. The CDR3 extends over 15 amino acids. After removal of 0 bases from V and 10 bases from J, the junction contained 9 bases not matched to a gene. The PCR ran on 60 Vbeta and 13 Jbeta primers. Repertoires were generated with immunoSEQ multiplex PCR, while TCRdb's copy carries only in-frame clones and drops some. In the table there are some 120,000 clones, around 64% of which are singletons. The rearrangement links TRBV6-5 to TRBJ1-2; 9 nucleotides line up with TRBD1. The origin of this receptor is a man under 40 in good health and CMV-seropositive. Sequencing was done on a sample of PBMCs. The CDR3 reads CASSYSSLTGGDYTF. The CDR3 nucleotides read TGTGCCAGCAGTTACTCGTCCCTCACAGGGGGCGACTACACCTTC.